A single sample gave rise to the 4 T cell receptor beta chains below, sequenced in a study of blood T cell repertoires in COVID-19. The table came from immunoSEQ multiplex PCR; TCRdb's copy has only in-frame clones and leaves some out. The sample lists over 65,000 clones, roughly 82% seen once, with more than 15% in the top ten. Sample: peripheral blood. The receptors were sampled from a man at least 80 years old with active COVID-19.

The V call is TRBV2, the J call TRBJ2-7, with 8 bases lining up with TRBD1. The CDR3 sequence is 15 residues long. Germline lookup yields CDR1 SNHLY and CDR2 FYNNEI. The J segment lost 4 bases and the V segment lost 2 bases, leaving 7 bases of the junction unmatched. CDR3 protein: CASSERQGAWYEQYF. Here the CDR3 DNA reads TGTGCCAGCAGTGAACGGCAGGGGGCCTGGTACGAGCAGTACTTC.

This sequence joins TRBV18 and TRBJ2-1; 8 positions agree with TRBD2. Trimming took 6 bases from V and 8 from J; bases not matched to a gene: 12. The CDR3 runs to 15 residues. The germline CDR1 and CDR2 sequences are KGHSH and LQKENI. This chain's CDR3 is CASSPVKRELYEQFF. The DNA for the CDR3 is TGTGCCAGCTCCCCCGTAAAGCGGGAGCTTTATGAGCAGTTCTTC. Supplemented by reference TRBV18 and TRBJ2-1, the full variable domain reads NAGVMQNPRHLVRRRGQEARLRCSPMKGHSHVYWYRQLPEEGLKFMVYLQKENIIDESGMPKERFSAEFPKEGPSILRIQQVVRGDSAAYFCASSPVKRELYEQFFGPGTRLTVL.

The V gene is TRBV18, the J gene TRBJ2-7; the match to TRBD2 covers 8 bases. This CDR3 has 13 amino acids. The germline CDR1 and CDR2 sequences are KGHSH and LQKENI. Trimming at V came to 3 bases and at J to 7 bases, leaving 5 bases not matched to a gene. CDR3 protein: CASSPGLAGEQYF. CDR3 DNA sequence: TGTGCCAGCTCACCCGGACTAGCAGGGGAGCAGTACTTC.

Only a few counts were recorded for this clone. The chain links TRBV7-2 to TRBJ2-1; D call uncertain. The CDR3 spans 16 residues. V lost 5 bases and J lost 6, with 20 bases in between. Per the germline V gene, CDR1 is SGHTA and CDR2 is FQGNSA. The CDR3 DNA sequence: TGTGCCAGCAGCCCTGGGCCAGCTGGTCTTACCAATGAGCAGTTCTTC. Amino acid sequence: CASSPGPAGLTNEQFF.